This T cell receptor (beta chain) derives from a study of blood T cell repertoires in COVID-19. Study information: Samples came from the United States, Italy and Spain, spanning acute and convalescent COVID-19. The cDNA or gDNA used as material had been derived from T cells, B-cell-depleted T cells, or PBMCs.

Original analysis: Estimated nucleated cell counts came from reference gene primer amplification. The assay was immunoSEQ multiplex PCR, and TCRdb's table has in-frame clones only and misses some. V and J calls plus clone size are reproduced from that table; the DNA served to infer D and trimming. Of 150,000 to 200,000 clones in the sample, 92% were seen once. V was clipped by 7 bases and J by 5 bases; unmatched bases: 9. CDR1 is SNHLY and CDR2 is FYNNEI in the germline V gene. The CDR3 contains 14 residues. Seattle cases were enrolled at active infection and followed longitudinally. The clonotype originates from a man between 25 and 39 years old with COVID-19, enrolled during active disease. Sequenced: peripheral blood. The genes are TRBV2 and TRBJ2-5; 8 bases are shared with TRBD1. The CDR3 sequence: CASMDRAPLETQYF. For the CDR3, the DNA is TGTGCCAGCATGGACAGGGCGCCTCTGGAGACCCAGTACTTC.